This is a list of T cell receptor beta chains from one sample in a study of graft-versus-host responses after intestinal transplantation. Assay used: immunoSEQ multiplex PCR; TCRdb lists only in-frame clones, some missing. Of about 19,000 clones listed, almost 85% are singletons. The sequencing here drew on PBMCs, taken 14 days after transplant. The origin of the receptors is a human patient who received an intestinal transplant, so some T cells may come from the graft donor. CDR3s include the opening cysteine and the closing phenylalanine or tryptophan. A D gene is named only where the DNA matches it firmly. Part of the rows lack a size; the others show once, few, many or a class for expanded clones.

d_call,v_call,clone_size,j_call,cdr3_nt,cdr3_aa
TRBD1,TRBV4-1,NA,TRBJ2-7,TGCGCCAGCAGCCAGTCAGGGGGTAACGAGCAGTACTTC,CASSQSGGNEQYF
NA,TRBV19,NA,TRBJ2-1,TGTGCCACGGCGAGGCACTACAATGAGCAGTTCTTC,CATARHYNEQFF
NA,TRBV9,once,TRBJ1-3,TGTGCCAGCAGCGTAGTACAGGACATTGGAAACACCATATATTTT,CASSVVQDIGNTIYF
TRBD2,TRBV5-1,NA,TRBJ2-7,TGCGCCAGCAGCTTGGGGGGGACTAGCGGGAGGATCTACGAGCAGTACTTC,CASSLGGTSGRIYEQYF
NA,TRBV5-1,NA,TRBJ2-2,TGCGCCAGCAGCTTGTCACAGGGAGGTGGGGAGCTGTTTTTT,CASSLSQGGGELFF
TRBD2,TRBV5-8,NA,TRBJ2-1,TGTGCCAGCAGCAGACTAGCGGGAGGGCCTAATGAGCAGTTCTTC,CASSRLAGGPNEQFF
NA,TRBV14,NA,TRBJ2-1,TGTGCCAGCAGCCAAGAAAGCGTCTTCAGCTCCTACAATGAGCAGTTCTTC,CASSQESVFSSYNEQFF
NA,TRBV21-1,NA,TRBJ2-7,TGTGCCAGCAGCATGGAGGGGAGGGCTTACGAGCAGTACTTC,CASSMEGRAYEQYF
TRBD1,TRBV19,NA,TRBJ2-7,TGTGCCAGTAGTTATGGACAGGGGAACTACGAGCAGTACTTC,CASSYGQGNYEQYF
TRBD2,TRBV13,once,TRBJ2-3,TGTGCCAGCAGCTTGGGTAGCGGGAGAACAGATACGCAGTATTTT,CASSLGSGRTDTQYF
NA,TRBV7-9,NA,TRBJ2-2,TGTGCCAGCAGCTTAAGTCCGACAGTTTCGAACACCGGGGAGCTGTTTTTT,CASSLSPTVSNTGELFF
NA,TRBV19,NA,TRBJ2-7,TGTGCCAGTAGTGGAATCGACAGGGGAGGGGAGCAGTACTTC,CASSGIDRGGEQYF
NA,TRBV29-1,NA,TRBJ2-5,TGCAGCGTTGTCGGAGGGGGAGGAGAGACCCAGTACTTC,CSVVGGGGETQYF
NA,TRBV29-1,NA,TRBJ2-7,TGCAGCGTGGCCCCGACACACGGACCTTTCTACGAGCAGTACTTC,CSVAPTHGPFYEQYF
TRBD1,TRBV29-1,NA,TRBJ1-1,TGCAGCGTTGGGACAGGGGGGGTGGACACTGAAGCTTTCTTT,CSVGTGGVDTEAFF
TRBD1,TRBV29-1,NA,TRBJ2-5,TGCAGCGCAACTCATGGGACAGGGGGTGGCGAGACCCAGTACTTC,CSATHGTGGGETQYF
TRBD1,TRBV28,NA,TRBJ1-1,TGTGCCAGCAGTTTATACCGGGGACAGGCCTTGAAGGCTTTCTTT,CASSLYRGQALKAFF
TRBD1,TRBV4-1,NA,TRBJ2-5,TGCGCCAGCAGCCAAGGGCCCGGACAGGGATCGGCGTTCGGAGAGACCCAGTACTTC,CASSQGPGQGSAFGETQYF
TRBD2,TRBV13,once,TRBJ2-1,TGTGCCAGCAGCTTAGGCCGCGGACTAGCGGGAGAGGTAGGTGAGCAGTTCTTC,CASSLGRGLAGEVGEQFF
TRBD2,TRBV6-1,NA,TRBJ2-7,TGTGCCGTGCCGCGGGAGGGCCTCTACGAGCAGTACTTC,CAVPREGLYEQYF
TRBD1,TRBV11-2,NA,TRBJ2-7,TGTGCCAGCAGCTTCGGGACAGGCCCATACGAGCAGTACTTC,CASSFGTGPYEQYF
NA,TRBV11-2,NA,TRBJ2-3,TGTGCCAGCAGCCTATACTGGCGGGCGAGCACAGATACGCAGTATTTT,CASSLYWRASTDTQYF
TRBD1,TRBV2,NA,TRBJ1-4,TGTGCCAGCAGCGAGTTCGGGACAGGGGCTGAAAAACTGTTTTTT,CASSEFGTGAEKLFF
NA,TRBV30,NA,TRBJ2-1,TGTGCCTGGAGTTCACCGGGTGAGCAGTTCTTC,CAWSSPGEQFF
NA,TRBV9,NA,TRBJ1-2,TGTGCCAGCAGCGTAGGTGGGCCTATGTTGCCTAACTATGGCTACACCTTC,CASSVGGPMLPNYGYTF
NA,TRBV28,NA,TRBJ1-5,TGTGCCAGCAGTTCGATGGCCGGTCAGCCCCAGCATTTT,CASSSMAGQPQHF
NA,TRBV5-4,NA,TRBJ2-1,TGTGCCAGCAGCTTGGCCGGTCCTGTTAATGAGCAGTTCTTC,CASSLAGPVNEQFF
NA,TRBV5-1,NA,TRBJ1-2,TGCGCCAGCAGCTTGGAGGCAGGGCGGGTATTTGATGGCTACACCTTC,CASSLEAGRVFDGYTF
NA,TRBV19,NA,TRBJ1-5,TGTGCCAGTAGTATTTCGGGGAGTCAGCCCCAGCATTTT,CASSISGSQPQHF
NA,TRBV10-1,NA,TRBJ1-6,TGCGCCAGCAGTGAGGGGCAATATAATTCACCCCTCCACTTT,CASSEGQYNSPLHF
NA,TRBV4-1,NA,TRBJ1-1,TGCGCCAGCAGCCAAGAGGGAAGAGGCACTGAAGCTTTCTTT,CASSQEGRGTEAFF
TRBD1,TRBV10-3,once,TRBJ2-1,TGTGCCATCCGAAGACAGGGTTGGGCGGATGAGCAGTTCTTC,CAIRRQGWADEQFF
NA,TRBV10-2,NA,TRBJ1-6,TGCGCCAGCAGTGAGGGAGGGACCTTTTTTTCACCCCTCCACTTT,CASSEGGTFFSPLHF
TRBD2,TRBV14,NA,TRBJ2-5,TGTGCCAGCAGCCAAGTGGGGGCACGACTAGCGGGAACGTTACAAGAGACCCAGTACTTC,CASSQVGARLAGTLQETQYF
TRBD1,TRBV9,NA,TRBJ1-4,TGTGCCAGCAGCGGGGGGACAGAGGGTGAAAAACTGTTTTTT,CASSGGTEGEKLFF
NA,TRBV13,once,TRBJ2-7,TGTGCCAGCAGCTTAGAGGACTTCGGCTACGAGCAGTACTTC,CASSLEDFGYEQYF
NA,TRBV19,NA,TRBJ2-1,TGTGCCAGTAGTAGGTGGGAACCCTTCGGGAATGAGCAGTTCTTC,CASSRWEPFGNEQFF
NA,TRBV7-3,NA,TRBJ1-2,TGTGCCAGCAGCTTAAGTGGCTACACCTTC,CASSLSGYTF
TRBD2,TRBV5-4,NA,TRBJ2-1,TGTGCCAGCAGCCGACTAGCTAATGAGCAGTTCTTC,CASSRLANEQFF
NA,TRBV12-2,NA,TRBJ2-1,TGTGCAAGTCGCCCAGCGGAGCGGGAGGACGCCTACAATGAGCAGTTCTTC,CASRPAEREDAYNEQFF
TRBD2,TRBV10-1,NA,TRBJ2-1,TGCGCCAGCAGCGGGGGGGTAGCGGGTAGCTCCTACAATGAGCAGTTCTTC,CASSGGVAGSSYNEQFF
TRBD2,TRBV7-9,NA,TRBJ2-3,TGTGCCTCCCCGGGACTAGCGGAAGCTGATAGCACAGATACGCAGTATTTT,CASPGLAEADSTDTQYF
NA,TRBV5-6,few,TRBJ2-7,TGTGCCAGCAGCTTGAAGGGGGACGCGCCCCTCGAGCAGTACTTC,CASSLKGDAPLEQYF
TRBD1,TRBV5-1,NA,TRBJ2-7,TGCGCCAGCAGCTTCCAGGACAGGACCTTGAGAGAGCAGTACTTC,CASSFQDRTLREQYF
NA,TRBV4-1,NA,TRBJ2-4,TGCGCCAGCAGCCGAGACACCAAAAACATTCAGTACTTC,CASSRDTKNIQYF
TRBD2,TRBV11-2,NA,TRBJ2-7,TGTGCCAGCAGCGGAGGGCTAGCGGGGTTCTACGAGCAGTACTTC,CASSGGLAGFYEQYF
NA,TRBV30,once,TRBJ1-6,TGTGCCTGGAGTTATCGGTGGGAAAATTCACTCCTCCACTTT,CAWSYRWENSLLHF
NA,TRBV30,once,TRBJ1-2,TGTGCCTGGAGCCGGGACAACATGGACTATGGCTACACCTTC,CAWSRDNMDYGYTF
NA,TRBV19,NA,TRBJ1-1,TGTGCCAGCGGAGCCGCAAAAAACACTGAAGCTTTCTTT,CASGAAKNTEAFF
NA,TRBV13,NA,TRBJ1-5,TGTGCCAGCAGCTCGACAGCTCGCAATCAGCCCCAGCATTTT,CASSSTARNQPQHF
NA,TRBV4-2,NA,TRBJ2-2,TGTGCCAGCAGCCAAGTTACCCTTTCTAGCACCGGGGAGCTGTTTTTT,CASSQVTLSSTGELFF
TRBD1,TRBV25-1,NA,TRBJ1-2,TGTGCCAGCAGTTTGCCGGGACAGAACTATGGCTACACCTTC,CASSLPGQNYGYTF
NA,TRBV6-5,NA,TRBJ1-2,TGTGCCAGCAGTTACTCGAGCAGTGGCTCGTACTATGGCTACACCTTC,CASSYSSSGSYYGYTF
NA,TRBV4-2,once,TRBJ2-1,TGTGCCAGCAGCCCAAAGGGTAACGGCTACAATGAGCAGTTCTTC,CASSPKGNGYNEQFF
TRBD1,TRBV7-6,NA,TRBJ2-7,TGTGCCAGCAGCTTAGAGGGGGGGGGACAGGGGGCCTACGAGCAGTACTTC,CASSLEGGGQGAYEQYF
NA,TRBV19,NA,TRBJ2-5,TGTGCCAGTAGTATAGAGATGGGGGCCGAGACCCAGTACTTC,CASSIEMGAETQYF
NA,TRBV5-6,NA,TRBJ2-7,TGTGCCAGCAGCTTGGACGGGGGGCTCGAGCAGTACTTC,CASSLDGGLEQYF